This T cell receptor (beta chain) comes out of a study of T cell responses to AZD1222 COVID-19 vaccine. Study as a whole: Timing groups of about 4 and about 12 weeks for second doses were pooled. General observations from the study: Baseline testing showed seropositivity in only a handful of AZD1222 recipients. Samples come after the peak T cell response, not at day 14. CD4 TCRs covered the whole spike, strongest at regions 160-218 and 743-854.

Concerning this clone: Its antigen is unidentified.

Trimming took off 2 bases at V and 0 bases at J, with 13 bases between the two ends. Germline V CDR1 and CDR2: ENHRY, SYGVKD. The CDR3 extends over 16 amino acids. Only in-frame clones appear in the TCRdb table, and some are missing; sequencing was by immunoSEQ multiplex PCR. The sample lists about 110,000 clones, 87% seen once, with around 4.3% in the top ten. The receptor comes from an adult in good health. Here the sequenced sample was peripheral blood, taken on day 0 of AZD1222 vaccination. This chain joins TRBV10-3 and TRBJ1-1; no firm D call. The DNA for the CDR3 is TGTGCCATCAGTGAGCGGGAGCAAGGGATGAACACTGAAGCTTTCTTT. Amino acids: CAISEREQGMNTEAFF.